Shown below are 25 T cell receptor beta chains from a single sample sequenced in a study of shared clonotypes between healthy human individuals. Terminally differentiated effector memory CD45RA+ cells were left out of the naive CD8 fraction, which was CD45RO-negative and positively selected for CCR7. Sequencing was performed with immunoSEQ multiplex PCR; in TCRdb, only in-frame clones are kept and a portion is missing. The table includes around 2.1 million clones, about 93% detected once. Material: naive CD8+ T cells from PBMCs. Receptors were obtained from a young man in good health. Some clones in this sample may be carry-over from other donors' samples.

The V call is TRBV5-1, the J call TRBJ1-6; a weak D match, TRBD1 (6 bases). V was shortened by 4 bases and J by 7 bases, with 12 bases between the two germline ends. The germline gives CDR1 SGHRS, CDR2 YFSETQ. The CDR3 runs to 14 residues. CDR3 loop: CASSPVGGNSPLHF. For the CDR3, the DNA is TGCGCCAGCAGCCCCGTAGGGGGAAATTCACCCCTCCACTTT.

The chain uses TRBV5-8 and TRBJ2-1; tentative D call: TRBD2 (6 bases). Germline V gene data show CDR1 as SGHTS and CDR2 as YDEGEE. The CDR3 spans 14 residues. V was clipped by 5 bases and J by 4 bases, with 13 bases between them. CDR3 DNA: TGTGCCAGCAGTAGGGAGCGGGCATACAATGAGCAGTTCTTC. Translated, it gives CASSRERAYNEQFF.

This clone was counted a few times. The chain combines TRBV29-1 with TRBJ1-2; D call uncertain. The germline V and J ends were trimmed by 4 bases and 7 bases, with 10 bases remaining between them. Germline assignment: CDR1 SQVTM and CDR2 ANQGSEA. This CDR3 comprises 11 residues. CDR3 region: CSVASARGYTF. The CDR3 nucleotides are TGCAGCGTTGCATCCGCACGTGGCTACACCTTC.

The gene calls are TRBV7-9 and TRBJ2-7; D possibly corresponds to TRBD1 (6 bases). CDR3 length equals 16 residues. V gave up 5 bases and J gave up 0 bases, with 17 bases separating them. Germline V lookup: CDR1 SEHNR, CDR2 FQNEAQ (reference sequence). CDR3 sequence: CASSAGRDTLSYEQYF. CDR3 DNA: TGTGCCAGCAGCGCAGGCCGGGACACCCTCTCCTACGAGCAGTACTTC.

This chain links TRBV5-1 with TRBJ2-3, with no clear D. The CDR3 is 13 amino acids. The V gene's germline CDR1 is SGHRS and CDR2 YFSETQ. Trimming removed 3 bases at V and 3 bases at J, with 8 bases between. CDR3 coding DNA: TGCGCCAGCAGCTACCCGCGGACAGATACGCAGTATTTT. Residues: CASSYPRTDTQYF.

The CDR3 reads CASSDPDSQLRTNEKLFF. In nucleotides, the CDR3 is TGCGCCAGCAGTGACCCGGACAGTCAGTTAAGAACTAATGAAAAACTGTTTTTT. The chain couples TRBV10-2 to TRBJ1-4, with D possibly TRBD1 on 6 matching bases. This CDR3 spans 18 amino acids. With 3 bases removed from V and 1 base from J, the gap between germline ends came to 18 bases. Per the germline V gene, CDR1 is WSHSY and CDR2 is SAAADI.

Written as DNA, the CDR3 is TGTGCCAGTAGTATTTTCGCGGGGGGTACCCTCACTGAAGCTTTCTTT. It yields the protein CASSIFAGGTLTEAFF. V and J are TRBV19 and TRBJ1-1; D is perhaps TRBD1 (5 bases). CDR3 length equals 16 residues. Per the germline V gene, CDR1 is LNHDA and CDR2 is SQIVND (reference sequence). V was pared by 3 bases and J by 4 bases, with 18 bases between. Full variable domain (remainder filled in from reference TRBV19 and TRBJ1-1): DGGITQSPKYLFRKEGQNVTLSCEQNLNHDAMYWYRQDPGQGLRLIYYSQIVNDFQKGDIAEGYSVSREKKESFPLTVTSAQKNPTAFYLCASSIFAGGTLTEAFFGQGTRLTVV.

V and J are TRBV6-6 and TRBJ1-4; D is unclear. Trimming left V 0 bases short and J 5 bases short, with 7 bases between. Germline lookup yields CDR1 MNHNY and CDR2 SVGAGI (reference sequence). This CDR3 region has 14 residues. The CDR3 loop is CASSYSPQNEKLFF. For the CDR3, the DNA is TGTGCCAGCAGTTACTCTCCCCAAAATGAAAAACTGTTTTTT.

This clone was detected only once. The V and J genes are TRBV5-8 and TRBJ2-3; D possibly corresponds to TRBD2 (5 bases). Germline V gene lookup returns CDR1 SGHTS and CDR2 YDEGEE. The CDR3 covers 13 residues. V was clipped by 4 bases and J by 9 bases, with 15 bases between them. The CDR3 DNA follows: TGTGCCAGCAGCCCAGGACTCTTTGTAACGCAGTATTTT. This encodes CASSPGLFVTQYF.

The V gene is TRBV2, the J gene TRBJ2-7, with a weak D call TRBD2 (6 bases). Germline V lookup: CDR1 SNHLY, CDR2 FYNNEI. CDR3 length: 16 amino acids. The V end was cut by 1 base, the J end by 1 base, with 14 bases between. This chain's CDR3 is CASSEGPPGRSYEQYF. CDR3 sequence (DNA): TGTGCCAGCAGTGAAGGCCCCCCAGGGAGGTCCTACGAGCAGTACTTC.

The chain has TRBV27 and TRBJ1-1; D gene uncertain. The ends were cut back, 5 bases at V and 5 bases at J, with 9 bases in the middle. This CDR3 is built from 12 residues. CDR1 is MNHEY and CDR2 is SMNVEV in the germline V gene (reference sequence). The CDR3 is CASSPGRTEAFF. The CDR3 DNA is TGTGCCAGCAGTCCGGGGAGGACTGAAGCTTTCTTT.

This chain joins TRBV5-1 and TRBJ2-1; weak D call: TRBD2 (6 bases). Trimming left V 1 base short and J 6 bases short, with 20 bases between. The V gene's germline CDR1 is SGHRS and CDR2 YFSETQ. The CDR3 is 17 amino acids. This chain's CDR3 is CASSLRSGVRGLNEQFF. In DNA, the CDR3 is TGCGCCAGCAGCTTGCGGTCGGGAGTAAGGGGTCTCAATGAGCAGTTCTTC.

V usage is TRBV28 and J usage is TRBJ2-5; D gene unclear. The CDR3 consists of 11 residues. Germline CDR1 is MDHEN and CDR2 is SYDVKM. V lost 6 bases to trimming and J lost 2 bases, with 4 bases between them. The CDR3 is CASSRQETQYF. CDR3 nucleotides: TGTGCCAGCAGCAGGCAAGAGACCCAGTACTTC.

The chain recombines TRBV9 with TRBJ2-7; possibly TRBD2 for D (6 bases). V was cut by 4 bases and J by 0 bases, with 23 bases left in between. The CDR3 has 18 amino acids. The germline V gene encodes CDR1 SGDLS and CDR2 YYNGEE. The chain's CDR3 is CASSPRGWGGRSSYEQYF. The CDR3 nucleotides read TGTGCCAGCAGCCCCCGGGGTTGGGGAGGTAGGAGCTCCTACGAGCAGTACTTC.

Notes on this clone: Other nucleotide sequences in the sample specify the same CDR3. The chain joins TRBV11-2 to TRBJ1-3, with unresolved D. Germline V gene sequence: CDR1 SGHAT, CDR2 FQNNGV. The CDR3 sequence is 16 residues long. V lost 2 bases, J lost 0 bases, and 11 bases lay in between. CDR3 nucleotides: TGTGCCAGCAGCTTATATCGGGCGGACTCTGGAAACACCATATATTTT. Encoded protein: CASSLYRADSGNTIYF. The complete variable domain, with remaining parts taken from reference TRBV11-2 and TRBJ1-3, reads EAGVAQSPRYKIIEKRQSVAFWCNPISGHATLYWYQQILGQGPKLLIQFQNNGVVDDSQLPKDRFSAERLKGVDSTLKIQPAKLEDSAVYLCASSLYRADSGNTIYFGEGSWLTVV.

The chain is built from TRBV6-5 and TRBJ1-1, with TRBD1 matching 9 bases. This CDR3 contains 16 residues. Germline CDR1 and CDR2: MNHEY and SVGAGI. V was pared by 0 bases and J by 5 bases, with 7 bases of the junction left unmatched. CDR3 DNA sequence: TGTGCCAGCAGTTACTCACAGGGGGCGCGGGGGACTGAAGCTTTCTTT. It encodes CASSYSQGARGTEAFF.

This sequence joins TRBV15 and TRBJ2-2; D is undetermined. The germline V gene encodes CDR1 LNHNV and CDR2 YYDKDF (reference sequence). Trimming left V 0 bases short and J 2 bases short, with 4 bases between. The CDR3 totals 14 residues. The DNA for the CDR3 is TGTGCCACCAGCAGAGAGCTTAACACCGGGGAGCTGTTTTTT. Translation gives CATSRELNTGELFF.

The chain couples TRBV7-9 to TRBJ2-2, with TRBD2 identical over 10 bases. The V gene's germline CDR1 is SEHNR and CDR2 FQNEAQ (reference sequence). The CDR3 sequence is 18 residues long. The V gene end was trimmed by 3 bases and the J gene end by 7 bases; junction bases not matched to a gene: 14. DNA of the CDR3: TGTGCCAGCAGCTTGGTTTTAAGGCTAGCGGGAGATGACGGGGAGCTGTTTTTT. Its protein is CASSLVLRLAGDDGELFF.

The CDR3 reads CASSRLFDEQFF. The CDR3 DNA reads TGTGCCAGCAGCCGTCTCTTTGATGAGCAGTTCTTC. This chain links TRBV7-9 with TRBJ2-1; D gene unclear. The ends were cut back, 5 bases at V and 8 bases at J, with 10 bases in the middle. Germline V gene lookup returns CDR1 SEHNR and CDR2 FQNEAQ (reference sequence). CDR3 length equals 12 residues.

The J gene is TRBJ2-5, the V gene TRBV6-1, with D maybe TRBD2 (7 bases). The CDR3 spans 15 residues. Germline CDR1 is MNHNS and CDR2 is SASEGT. V shed 5 bases and J shed 4 bases, with 17 bases lying between them. The CDR3 bases are TGTGCCAGCAGTACCCGACCGGGGGGCGGAGAGACCCAGTACTTC. This codes for CASSTRPGGGETQYF.

The chain employs TRBV2 and TRBJ2-7; D possibly corresponds to TRBD2 (6 bases). There are 15 residues in the CDR3. Germline CDR1 is SNHLY and CDR2 is FYNNEI. V was cut by 8 bases and J by 0 bases, with 17 bases left in between. CDR3 DNA: TGTGCCAGCGGGGCCTGGGGGGAGAGCTCCTACGAGCAGTACTTC. Amino acids: CASGAWGESSYEQYF.

The V and J genes are TRBV5-1 and TRBJ2-2, with 9 bases aligning to TRBD2. The J segment lost 5 bases and the V segment lost 3 bases, leaving 5 bases of the junction unmatched. Germline V gene lookup returns CDR1 SGHRS and CDR2 YFSETQ. CDR3 length: 15 amino acids. The CDR3 nucleotides read TGCGCCAGCAGCTGGGCGGGAGGGAGAACCGGGGAGCTGTTTTTT. It encodes CASSWAGGRTGELFF.

The rearrangement joins TRBV5-6 to TRBJ2-7, with 8 bases that match TRBD2. The CDR3 covers 16 residues. Trimming cost V 2 bases and J 5 bases; bases outside gene matches: 12. Germline V gene lookup returns CDR1 SGHDT and CDR2 YYEEEE. The CDR3 spells CASSFGGVAGSDEQYF. The CDR3 coding sequence is TGTGCCAGCAGCTTCGGGGGGGTGGCCGGGAGCGACGAGCAGTACTTC.

This chain links TRBV29-1 with TRBJ1-1; no clear D. Germline CDR1 SQVTM, CDR2 ANQGSEA. The CDR3 runs 12 residues. V was clipped by 2 bases and J by 1 base, with 5 bases between them. This chain's CDR3 is CSVETGNTEAFF. CDR3 nucleotides: TGCAGCGTTGAAACTGGGAACACTGAAGCTTTCTTT.

This clone was counted between two and nine times. The gene calls are TRBV28 and TRBJ1-5, with D possibly matching TRBD1 (5 bases). Germline V lookup: CDR1 MDHEN, CDR2 SYDVKM. CDR3 size: 14 residues. The V end lost 7 bases, the J end lost 6 bases, and 16 bases lay between the germline ends. DNA for the CDR3: TGTGCCAGCATCCCCGGGGGTTTCCCTCAGCCCCAGCATTTT. It specifies CASIPGGFPQPQHF.